The 20 T cell receptor beta chains presented below share a single source sample, sequenced in a study of T cells in Graves' hyperthyroidism and ophthalmopathy. There were TCR beta CDR3 regions amplified from RNA transcripts. Researchers ran a first-round RT-PCR on the TCR CDR3 using the HTBI primer set. TCRdb reanalysed the multiplex PCR reads using MiXCR and keeps one entry per CDR3 protein. The table records about 280,000 distinct CDR3 sequences, about 25% of them present only once. Material: blood. These receptors originate from a man aged 40-49 years with Graves' hyperthyroidism that later progressed to Graves' ophthalmopathy.

The chain employs TRBV2 and TRBJ1-1; D not certain. Germline CDR1 SNHLY, CDR2 FYNNEI. CDR3 length: 13 amino acids. Trimming removed 7 bases at V and 6 bases at J, with 15 bases between. The DNA for the CDR3 is TGTGCCAGCATGCCACATATCGCGGCTGAAGCTTTCTTT. It translates to CASMPHIAAEAFF.

This clonotype was observed at least ten times. V gene TRBV20-1 combines with J gene TRBJ1-2; D is uncertain. Germline V gives CDR1 DFQATT, CDR2 SNEGSKA (reference sequence). Trimming took 6 bases from V and 7 from J, leaving 12 bases between them. CDR3 length: 11 amino acids. The CDR3: CSAGPVGGYTF. CDR3 in DNA: TGCAGTGCGGGCCCGGTCGGTGGCTACACCTTC.

The chain is built from TRBV6-2 or TRBV6-3 and TRBJ1-6; D is undetermined. V was trimmed by 2 bases and J by 0 bases, leaving 5 bases between them. Germline V lookup: CDR1 MNHEY, CDR2 SVGEGT. The CDR3 totals 15 residues. The CDR3: CASSYQSSYNSPLHF. As DNA, the CDR3 is TGTGCCAGCAGTTACCAGAGCTCCTATAATTCACCCCTCCACTTT.

This clonotype was seen many times. The CDR3 DNA reads TGTGCCAGCAGTTTAAGAGGGGACGAGCAGTACTTC. Protein product: CASSLRGDEQYF. The chain uses TRBV12-3 or TRBV12-4 and TRBJ2-7; D is perhaps TRBD1 or TRBD2 (5 bases each). CDR3 length: 12 amino acids. Trimming left V 2 bases short and J 5 bases short, with 7 bases between.

This clonotype was counted ten times or more. V gene TRBV12-3 or TRBV12-4 combines with J gene TRBJ1-1; D call uncertain. V dropped 7 bases and J dropped 4 bases, with 10 bases sitting between them. The CDR3 covers 12 residues. CDR3 in amino acids: CASNLSGTEAFF. The CDR3 DNA sequence: TGTGCCAGCAACTTATCGGGCACTGAAGCTTTCTTT.

This clonotype showed up many times. The V call is TRBV20-1, the J call TRBJ2-4; no definite D call. V lost 4 bases and J lost 7, with 14 bases in between. The CDR3 is 13 residues long. Germline V CDR1 and CDR2: DFQATT, SNEGSKA (reference sequence). CDR3 coding DNA: TGCAGTGCTAAGAAGGGCCTTTTGAACATTCAGTACTTC. As protein: CSAKKGLLNIQYF.

This clonotype was observed at least ten times. V usage is TRBV7-9 and J usage is TRBJ1-1; D might be TRBD1 (5 bases). The germline V gene encodes CDR1 SEHNR and CDR2 FQNEAQ (reference sequence). This CDR3 is 13 amino acids long. The V gene lost 5 bases and the J gene lost 1 base, with 8 bases spanning the gap. The CDR3 DNA reads TGTGCCAGCAGCGGGGGGTCGAACACTGAAGCTTTCTTT. Translation: CASSGGSNTEAFF.

The sample holds many counts of this clonotype. The chain carries TRBV30 and TRBJ2-7; 9 bases are a match to TRBD2. Germline V lookup: CDR1 GTSNPN, CDR2 SVGIG (reference sequence). The length of the CDR3 is 14 residues. The V and J ends lost 4 bases and 4 bases, in that order; junction bases with no gene match: 8. For the CDR3, the DNA is TGTGCCTGGACCGGACGCGGGAGGGAGTACGAGCAGTACTTC. Its translation is CAWTGRGREYEQYF. Using reference TRBV30 and TRBJ2-7 for the parts outside the CDR3, the full variable domain is SQTIHQWPATLVQPVGSPLSLECTVEGTSNPNLYWYRQAAGRGLQLLFYSVGIGQISSEVPQNLSASRPQDRQFILSSKKLLLSDSGFYLCAWTGRGREYEQYFGPGTRLTVT.

This clonotype was counted ten times or more. The CDR3 sequence is CASSQGRVDGKHTYEQYF. The CDR3 DNA is TGTGCCAGCAGCCAAGGCAGGGTCGACGGGAAACACACCTACGAGCAGTACTTC. The chain joins TRBV4-2 to TRBJ2-7; D tentatively fits TRBD1 or TRBD2 (5 bases each). The germline V gene encodes CDR1 LGHNA and CDR2 YNFKEQ. Between the trimmed V and J ends, which lost 1 base and 2 bases, there was a span of 21 bases. The CDR3 consists of 18 residues.

At least ten counts were recorded for this clonotype. CDR3 in DNA: TGTGCCAGCTTCCTCCCCACACCGGGACAACCCTACGAGCAGTACTTC. The encoded protein is CASFLPTPGQPYEQYF. The chain employs TRBV12-3 or TRBV12-4 and TRBJ2-7, with TRBD1 as a possible D gene (6 bases). Trimming removed 8 bases from V and 2 bases from J, with 22 bases in between. The CDR3 spans 16 residues.

This clonotype was picked up many times. The chain uses TRBV19 and TRBJ2-7, with TRBD1 identical over 7 bases. The CDR3 length is 13 residues. CDR1 and CDR2 (germline): LNHDA, SQIVND (reference sequence). V lost 6 bases to trimming and J lost 3 bases; unmatched junction nucleotides: 5. Here the CDR3 reads CASSTGANYEQYF. DNA of the CDR3: TGTGCCAGTAGCACAGGGGCTAACTACGAGCAGTACTTC.

This clonotype was counted many times. The CDR3 nucleotides are TGTGCCAGCAGCTTAGCGAAGGGCCCGAGCACTGAAGCTTTCTTT. Translation gives CASSLAKGPSTEAFF. This chain uses TRBV7-2 with TRBJ1-1; D is uncertain. CDR1 SGHTA and CDR2 FQGNSA come from the germline V gene. Trimming took off 0 bases at V and 4 bases at J, with 12 bases between the two ends. The CDR3 spans 15 residues.

This clonotype was seen ten or more times. The chain combines TRBV6-1 with TRBJ2-5, with 11 nucleotides matching TRBD2. The CDR3 length is 14 residues. In germline, CDR1 is MNHNS, CDR2 SASEGT. V lost 4 bases, J lost 4 bases, and 2 bases stayed unmatched. Here the CDR3 reads CASSGLAGLETQYF. CDR3 sequence (DNA): TGTGCCAGCAGTGGACTAGCGGGGCTAGAGACCCAGTACTTC.

This clonotype was observed at least ten times. The rearrangement joins TRBV7-9 to TRBJ2-5; no firm D call. CDR1 SEHNR and CDR2 FQNEAQ come from the germline V gene (reference sequence). The V and J ends lost 3 bases and 5 bases respectively, with 10 bases between them. CDR3 size: 13 residues. Here the CDR3 reads CASSFGHTETQYF. Here the CDR3 DNA reads TGTGCCAGCAGCTTCGGGCACACCGAGACCCAGTACTTC.

This clonotype was recorded many times. The chain couples TRBV11-1 to TRBJ1-3; tentative D call: TRBD1 (5 bases). The CDR3 length is 16 residues. V lost 3 bases, J lost 0 bases, and 12 bases lay in between. The germline V gene encodes CDR1 SGHAT and CDR2 FQDESV (reference sequence). The CDR3 sequence is CASSFGHQISGNTIYF. The CDR3 region has the DNA TGTGCCAGCAGCTTTGGACACCAGATCTCTGGAAACACCATATATTTT.

This clonotype occurred a few times. The chain couples TRBV27 to TRBJ2-3; either TRBD1 or TRBD2 may fit D (6 bases each). The germline gives CDR1 MNHEY, CDR2 SMNVEV (reference sequence). V was shortened by 5 bases and J by 1 base, with 7 bases between the two germline ends. This CDR3 spans 13 amino acids. The CDR3 sequence is CASSRGGTDTQYF. In DNA form, the CDR3 reads TGTGCCAGCAGTAGGGGGGGCACAGATACGCAGTATTTT.

This clonotype was counted at least ten times. One end of the junction fails to match germline, which may point to a read error. The chain carries TRBV5-1 and TRBJ2-5; 9 nucleotides align to TRBD1. The CDR3 is made up of 13 amino acids. From germline, CDR1 is SGHRS and CDR2 YFSETQ. CDR3 nucleotide sequence: TGTGCCAGCAGTTCCGGGACAGGGGAGACCCAGTACTTC. Protein sequence: CASSSGTGETQYF.

This clonotype was found many times. J is TRBJ2-7 and V is TRBV5-1; D call uncertain. Looked up from germline, CDR1 is SGHRS and CDR2 is YFSETQ. The CDR3 extends over 13 amino acids. V was pared by 4 bases and J by 0 bases, with 8 bases between. In nucleotides, the CDR3 is TGCGCCAGCAGCACGAGACCCTCCTACGAGCAGTACTTC. It codes for CASSTRPSYEQYF.

This chain links TRBV6-1 with TRBJ1-2; perhaps TRBD1 as D (5 bases). The germline gives CDR1 MNHNS, CDR2 SASEGT. V was trimmed by 8 bases and J by 6 bases, leaving 16 bases between them. The CDR3 has 13 amino acids. In DNA form, the CDR3 reads TGTGCCAGCCAGCGGTGGGACGTCGATGGCTACACCTTC. Protein sequence: CASQRWDVDGYTF.

This clonotype was detected ten times or more. The CDR3 DNA follows: TGTGCCAGCACTGCTAGCGGGAGCGGGGAGCTGTTTTTT. It codes for CASTASGSGELFF. The rearrangement joins TRBV4-2 to TRBJ2-2, with 10 bases identical to TRBD2. The germline gives CDR1 LGHNA, CDR2 YNFKEQ. J lost 7 bases, V lost 7 bases, and 3 bases had no gene match. The CDR3 runs to 13 residues.